These 16 T cell receptor beta chains originate from one sample sequenced in a study of shared clonotypes between healthy human individuals (dated by TCRdb to 2020 to 2021). Library preparation used the immunoSEQ multiplex PCR assay. Imported from immuneACCESS, the table was reduced by TCRdb to in-frame sequences with V and J called. These copies leave out some clones; in studies compared against another copy, an unresolved V gene accounts for under half, and the cause of the remainder is not known. This sample lists over 2 million clones; 95% were detected once. The ten largest clonotypes hold more than 0.1% of the sample. The specimen sequenced was naive CD4+ T cells sorted from blood. The cell subset or site label of this sample denotes: CD45RA+ positively selected. These receptors were collected from a man between 18 and 35 years old in good health.

J is TRBJ2-3 and V is TRBV18; D assignment may be TRBD1 or TRBD2 (5 bases each). This CDR3 spans 14 amino acids. Trimming took off 3 bases at V and 6 bases at J, with 13 bases between the two ends. Germline V gives CDR1 KGHSH, CDR2 LQKENI. In nucleotides, the CDR3 is TGTGCCAGCTCACCGGGGACCCCGAGGGATACGCAGTATTTT. Protein sequence: CASSPGTPRDTQYF. The entire variable domain, with the rest obtained from reference TRBV18 and TRBJ2-3, is as follows: NAGVMQNPRHLVRRRGQEARLRCSPMKGHSHVYWYRQLPEEGLKFMVYLQKENIIDESGMPKERFSAEFPKEGPSILRIQQVVRGDSAAYFCASSPGTPRDTQYFGPGTRLTVL.

V usage is TRBV10-2 and J usage is TRBJ1-1; no clear D. Trimming cost V 9 bases and J 0 bases, with 5 bases left between them. This CDR3 spans 11 amino acids. Germline V gene data show CDR1 as WSHSY and CDR2 as SAAADI. The CDR3 nucleotides are TGCGCCAGAACGGTGAACACTGAAGCTTTCTTT. Translation: CARTVNTEAFF.

A single count supports this clone. V and J are TRBV15 and TRBJ1-3; D is unresolved. This CDR3 has 14 amino acids. CDR1 and CDR2 (germline): LNHNV, YYDKDF (reference sequence). Trimming removed 5 bases from V and 0 bases from J, with 8 bases in between. This CDR3 is CATSVGLSGNTIYF. The CDR3 DNA reads as TGTGCCACCAGCGTCGGGCTCTCTGGAAACACCATATATTTT.

The V call is TRBV4-1, the J call TRBJ2-7, with 9 bases matching TRBD1. Germline V CDR1 and CDR2: MGHRA, YSYEKL. Trimming took 4 bases from V and 0 from J; bases not matched to a gene: 7. The CDR3 totals 16 residues. This chain's CDR3 is CASSRSGTGYSYEQYF. As DNA, the CDR3 is TGCGCCAGCAGCCGATCCGGGACAGGGTACTCCTACGAGCAGTACTTC.

The V call is TRBV10-3, the J call TRBJ2-2; 9 positions agree with TRBD1. This CDR3 is 14 amino acids long. CDR1 is ENHRY, CDR2 SYGVKD, per germline. After removal of 5 bases from V and 3 bases from J, the junction contained 1 base not matched to a gene. The CDR3 nucleotides are TGTGCCATCAGTTGGGACAGGGACACCGGGGAGCTGTTTTTT. It translates to CAISWDRDTGELFF.

This chain connects TRBV28 to TRBJ2-7; D remains unclear. The CDR3 contains 13 residues. Germline loops: CDR1 MDHEN, CDR2 SYDVKM. V was trimmed by 6 bases and J by 10 bases, leaving 19 bases between them. The CDR3 is CASSLSSPLDQYF. The CDR3 coding sequence is TGTGCCAGCAGCCTCTCGTCCCCTCTCGACCAGTACTTC.

The chain combines TRBV10-2 with TRBJ2-7, with a possible D match to TRBD2 (6 bases). This CDR3 is built from 14 residues. The V end was cut by 5 bases, the J end by 0 bases, with 11 bases between. Germline V gene data show CDR1 as WSHSY and CDR2 as SAAADI. CDR3 bases: TGCGCCAGCAGTCAAACTAGCTACTCCTACGAGCAGTACTTC. It yields the protein CASSQTSYSYEQYF.

This clone was seen just once. The CDR3 DNA reads as TGTGCCAGCAGTGAAAAAGGGGGGGGTTCACCCCTCCACTTT. Protein: CASSEKGGGSPLHF. The gene calls are TRBV6-1 and TRBJ1-6, with a weak D call TRBD1 (6 bases). The CDR3 is made up of 14 amino acids. The germline V gene has CDR1 MNHNS and CDR2 SASEGT. V dropped 2 bases and J dropped 9 bases, with 11 bases sitting between them.

A single count supports this clone. The CDR3 sequence is CASSVDGPYEQYF. DNA of the CDR3: TGTGCCAGCAGTGTTGACGGCCCCTACGAGCAGTACTTC. This rearrangement joins TRBV6-1 to TRBJ2-7; D remains ambiguous. The CDR3 spans 13 residues. The V end was cut by 4 bases, the J end by 2 bases, with 9 bases between. Germline assignment: CDR1 MNHNS and CDR2 SASEGT.

This clone was counted a single time. The chain couples TRBV2 to TRBJ2-7; D call uncertain. CDR1 SNHLY and CDR2 FYNNEI come from the germline V gene. The CDR3 runs to 11 residues. V lost 3 bases and J 6 bases, leaving 6 bases between the germline ends. This CDR3 reads CASSEVFEQYF. DNA for the CDR3: TGTGCCAGCAGTGAGGTTTTCGAGCAGTACTTC.

This CDR3 is CASSSGRPGELFF. CDR3 coding DNA: TGTGCCAGCAGCAGCGGTCGCCCCGGGGAGCTGTTTTTT. V and J are TRBV6-5 and TRBJ2-2, with D possibly being TRBD2 (5 bases). The CDR3 totals 13 residues. Germline CDR1 is MNHEY and CDR2 is SVGAGI. Deletions cut 6 bases from V and 6 bases from J, with 11 bases between.

The J gene is TRBJ2-6, the V gene TRBV25-1, with TRBD1 identical over 9 bases. The germline V gene encodes CDR1 MGHDK and CDR2 SYGVNS. The V segment lost 10 bases and the J segment 8 bases; nucleotides outside the gene matches: 6. There are 13 residues in the CDR3. The CDR3 DNA reads as TGTGCCACCCGGGACAGGGTAACCAACGTCCTGACTTTC. It codes for CATRDRVTNVLTF. Full variable domain (missing parts from reference TRBV25-1 and TRBJ2-6): EADIYQTPRYLVIGTGKKITLECSQTMGHDKMYWYQQDPGMELHLIHYSYGVNSTEKGDLSSESTVSRIRTEHFPLTLESARPSHTSQYLCATRDRVTNVLTFGAGSRLTVL.

V usage is TRBV10-2 and J usage is TRBJ1-1; D uncertain. V was pared by 6 bases and J by 0 bases, with 8 bases between. CDR1 is WSHSY and CDR2 is SAAADI in the germline V gene. The CDR3 spans 13 residues. The CDR3 spells CASSPEVNTEAFF. The CDR3 DNA sequence: TGCGCCAGCAGCCCCGAAGTGAACACTGAAGCTTTCTTT.

The V call is TRBV7-2, the J call TRBJ1-5, with TRBD1 identical over 8 bases. The germline gives CDR1 SGHTA, CDR2 FQGNSA. CDR3 length equals 14 residues. V lost 1 base to trimming and J lost 7 bases; unmatched junction nucleotides: 3. In nucleotides, the CDR3 is TGTGCCAGCAGCTTAGGCAGGGGGCAGCAGCCCCAGCATTTT. The encoded protein is CASSLGRGQQPQHF.

The chain recombines TRBV5-4 with TRBJ2-7, with 7 bases identical to TRBD2. Germline-derived CDR1 and CDR2 are SGHNT and YYREEE (reference sequence). The junction had 9 bases not matched to a gene; V was cut back by 0 bases and J by 6 bases. There are 15 residues in the CDR3. Here the CDR3 DNA reads TGTGCCAGCAGCTTGGATCAGGGACTACAGGCCGAGCAGTACTTC. Protein: CASSLDQGLQAEQYF.

This chain uses TRBV4-1 with TRBJ2-1; 9 nucleotides agree with TRBD2. V lost 2 bases, J lost 7 bases, and 12 bases stayed unmatched. The germline gives CDR1 MGHRA, CDR2 YSYEKL. This CDR3 spans 17 amino acids. In DNA, the CDR3 is TGCGCCAGCAGCCAATGGAATAGCGGGAGTAGCAGGAATGAGCAGTTCTTC. Its translation is CASSQWNSGSSRNEQFF.